The T cell receptor (beta chain) described here comes from a study of blood T cells in healthy people across ages. The CDR3 is made up of 12 amino acids. Germline V CDR1 and CDR2: SQVTM, ANQGSEA. Trimming pared 6 bases from V and 2 bases from J, leaving 10 bases between. At least ten counts were recorded for this clonotype. A J-beta primer mix and a sample-barcoded 5' primer were used in a second PCR of about 7 to 12 cycles. TCRdb analysed the 5' RACE reads with MiXCR anew, one entry per CDR3 protein. The table includes roughly 1.7 million distinct CDR3 sequences, 34% detected once. The V and J genes are TRBV29-1 and TRBJ2-5; a possible D gene is TRBD1 (6 bases). The TCR comes from a woman in her thirties in good health. Sequenced material: blood. The CDR3 reads CSVGQRQETQYF. The CDR3 DNA follows: TGCAGCGTAGGACAGAGACAAGAGACCCAGTACTTC.